This T cell receptor beta chain was sequenced during a study of beta chain features in type 1 diabetes. Study-level results: Researchers could not determine here whether HLA type influences TCRB rearrangement. Within the patient group, naive, central memory and Treg TCRB repertoires appeared more similar to each other than within healthy donors.

The sequenced template was cDNA made from the entire isolated RNA. The data were produced by immunoSEQ multiplex PCR, yet TCRdb's version contains in-frame clones alone and is incomplete. This sample has some 410,000 clones, with about 10% found just once. The ends were cut back, 5 bases at V and 8 bases at J, with 15 bases in the middle. The germline CDR1 and CDR2 sequences are SEHNR and FQNEAQ (reference sequence). The CDR3 loop spans 13 amino acids. Turning to this clone: As yet, its antigen is unknown.

CD45RO/CCR7/CD25/CD127/CD95/CD27 staining was used to isolate CD4+ naive, central memory, regulatory and stem cell-like memory cells by sorting. The source of this sequence is a woman between 18 and 29 years old in good health. The chain couples TRBV7-9 to TRBJ1-2; D is ambiguous. The sample taken for sequencing was naive CD4+ T cells from blood. The CDR3 DNA follows: TGTGCCAGCAGCACGGACGGTCGTGGGGGCTACACCTTC. It translates to CASSTDGRGGYTF.